Detailed here is one T cell receptor beta chain. The record originates from a study of T cell changes during pregnancy in multiple sclerosis. The assay was immunoSEQ multiplex PCR, and TCRdb's table has in-frame clones only and misses some. The data contain over 55,000 clones, about nine tenths of them seen just once; the ten biggest clones take up about 2.7%. V was clipped by 1 base and J by 4 bases, with 11 bases between them. This CDR3 has 14 residues. Germline V gene sequence: CDR1 SGHRS, CDR2 YFSETQ. The clonotype originates from a female donor with multiple sclerosis, enrolled in a pregnancy study. V gene TRBV5-1 combines with J gene TRBJ1-1; maybe TRBD1 (6 bases). The source material was peripheral blood, sampled in the first trimester of pregnancy. CDR3 nucleotides: TGCGCCAGCAGCTTGACAGGGCTTAGCACTGAAGCTTTCTTT. It codes for CASSLTGLSTEAFF.